The rows below give T cell receptor beta chains drawn from one sample of a study of cytotoxic CD8 clonotypes in ibrutinib-treated CLL. Generated by immunoSEQ multiplex PCR, the TCRdb table keeps only in-frame clones and is missing some. The sample lists 70,000 to 85,000 clones, more than 75% seen once, with 7.5% to 8% in the top ten. The input for sequencing was PBMCs, taken at disease progression, from a patient treated with ibrutinib. All receptors come from a human donor with chronic lymphocytic leukemia. CDR3s include the opening cysteine and the closing phenylalanine or tryptophan. Size tells how often a clone was seen (once, few, many) or the class of an expanded clone, and some rows leave it out.

size: -
V: TRBV6-5
J: TRBJ2-7
CDR3: CASSHPLAYEQYF

size: -
V: TRBV2
J: TRBJ2-3
CDR3: CASSDRGWSDTQYF

size: -
V: TRBV5-6
J: TRBJ1-5
CDR3: CASSLAGGPSNQPQHF

size: -
V: TRBV30
J: TRBJ2-1
CDR3: CAWSDLSYNEQFF

size: -
V: TRBV6-6
J: TRBJ1-1
CDR3: CASSLILWGPEAFF

size: -
V: TRBV4-1
J: TRBJ2-1
CDR3: CASSPALAEYNEQFF

size: -
V: TRBV10-3
J: TRBJ2-2
CDR3: CAIRRTGDRGELFF

size: once
V: TRBV5-4
J: TRBJ2-2
CDR3: CASSPTGGKTGELFF

size: -
V: TRBV7-9
J: TRBJ2-7
CDR3: CAKTSGSLTYEQYF

size: once
V: TRBV10-1
J: TRBJ2-1
CDR3: CASSLTSGDNEQFF

size: -
V: TRBV27
J: TRBJ1-6
CDR3: CASSLFGLGRSPLHF

size: -
V: TRBV27
J: TRBJ1-2
CDR3: CASSFSENYGYTF

size: few
V: TRBV7-2
J: TRBJ2-1
CDR3: CASSLVTSGYEQFF

size: many
V: TRBV18
J: TRBJ2-2
CDR3: CASSPLDDGTGELFF

size: -
V: TRBV19
J: TRBJ1-5
CDR3: CASSPGAYQPQHF

size: once
V: TRBV18
J: TRBJ1-1
CDR3: CASSPERKTAEAFF

size: -
V: TRBV4-1
J: TRBJ2-7
CDR3: CASSQSLGRLTYEQYF

size: once
V: TRBV2
J: TRBJ1-5
CDR3: CASSERQGVRNQPQHF

size: -
V: TRBV10-3
J: TRBJ1-6
CDR3: CAISVGEPSNSPLHF

size: -
V: TRBV7-9
J: TRBJ2-2
CDR3: CASSRKGRERVQGGELFF

size: -
V: TRBV14
J: TRBJ1-1
CDR3: CASSPTVNTEAFF

size: -
V: TRBV19
J: TRBJ2-5
CDR3: CASSIGRLAGVQETQYF

size: few
V: TRBV7-3
J: TRBJ2-2
CDR3: CASSFAGTSGTGELFF

size: -
V: TRBV28
J: TRBJ1-1
CDR3: CASSGPGQGNTEAFF

size: -
V: TRBV27
J: TRBJ2-7
CDR3: CASSLYRSNEQYF

size: few
V: TRBV5-1
J: TRBJ1-2
CDR3: CASSLTGSHGYGYTF

size: -
V: TRBV2
J: TRBJ1-2
CDR3: CASRAGFGYTF

size: once
V: TRBV5-6
J: TRBJ2-7
CDR3: CASSLGRAFSYEQYF

size: once
V: TRBV27
J: TRBJ1-5
CDR3: CASSSSRNQPQHF

size: -
V: TRBV2
J: TRBJ1-4
CDR3: CASSSWGSREKLFF

size: -
V: TRBV6-1
J: TRBJ2-7
CDR3: CASSEASGSYEQYF

size: -
V: TRBV11-1
J: TRBJ2-3
CDR3: CASSLGTGAFTDTQYF

size: -
V: TRBV2
J: TRBJ2-5
CDR3: CATGTAYQETQYF

size: once
V: TRBV11-3
J: TRBJ2-7
CDR3: CASSLARHHEQYF

size: -
V: TRBV15
J: TRBJ2-5
CDR3: CATSRASGPQETQYF